The TCR beta chain described here comes from a study of T-cell reconstitution after alpha-beta-depleted transplantation in children. This clonotype was counted many times. The germline V gene has CDR1 DFQATT and CDR2 SNEGSKA (reference sequence). Trimming cost V 2 bases and J 1 base; bases outside gene matches: 7. This CDR3 spans 16 amino acids. The TCRbeta library was prepared with unique molecular identifiers. MiXCR, applied by TCRdb to the PCR reads, yields one record per CDR3 protein. The sample records about 360,000 distinct CDR3 sequences, 13% being singletons. The chain couples TRBV20-1 to TRBJ1-1; 10 nucleotides agree with TRBD1. This receptor was taken from a human donor who donated a stem cell graft to a child with Fanconi anemia. The source was PBMCs, collected from the stem cell graft. The CDR3 is CSARRDRGLGNTEAFF. The DNA for the CDR3 is TGCAGTGCTAGACGGGACAGGGGATTAGGGAACACTGAAGCTTTCTTT.